A selection of T cell receptor beta chains follows, all from one sample in a study of T cells in Graves' hyperthyroidism and ophthalmopathy. TCRdb used MiXCR to reprocess the multiplex PCR reads, holding one entry per CDR3 protein. Of around 520,000 distinct CDR3 sequences listed, 13% to 15% are singletons. Sequenced input: blood. The source is a woman between 18 and 30 years old with Graves' hyperthyroidism. The CDR3 runs from the conserved cysteine through the conserved F or W. The D gene is left open where the match is weak. A row's size may be missing; if present it is once, few, many or a size class.

J gene	V gene	clone size	D gene	CDR3 DNA	CDR3 protein
TRBJ1-2	TRBV12-3/TRBV12-4	many	TRBD1	TGTGCCAGCAAGGGAGGACAGGGCCTGAGAGGCTACACCTTC	CASKGGQGLRGYTF
TRBJ1-2	TRBV5-1	.	.	TGCGCCAGCAGATTCACAAATACAGGGTCCCGCGGCTACACCTTC	CASRFTNTGSRGYTF
TRBJ2-4	TRBV27	.	.	TGTGCATCCTCCCTGTGGGGCCAAAACATTCAGTACTTC	CASSLWGQNIQYF
TRBJ1-1	TRBV29-1	many	.	TGCAGCGCGCCCGCCGGGGGGAACACTGAAGCTTTCTTT	CSAPAGGNTEAFF
TRBJ1-1	TRBV3-1	many	.	TGTGCCAGCAGCCAAGGAGGGAACCGTGAAGCTTTCTTT	CASSQGGNREAFF
TRBJ1-2	TRBV20-1	many	.	TGCAGTGCTAGAGAGCCGGGGGGTGTCTATGGCTACACCTTC	CSAREPGGVYGYTF
TRBJ1-3	TRBV5-4	few	.	TGTGCCAGCAGCCTTCCGATGTCTGGCTCTGGAAACACCATATATTTT	CASSLPMSGSGNTIYF
TRBJ2-7	TRBV4-1	.	TRBD2	TGCGCCAGCAGCCAAGGGCTCAGCGGGAGTGGAATGTACGAGCAGTACTTC	CASSQGLSGSGMYEQYF
TRBJ2-1	TRBV7-3	few	TRBD1	TGTGCCAGCAGCTCCACGGGACAGAACTACAATGAGCAGTTCTTC	CASSSTGQNYNEQFF
TRBJ2-7	TRBV14	once	TRBD2	TGTGCCAGCAGCCAAGTCCTCGGTGGCGGGAGAAGGTACGAGCAGTACTTC	CASSQVLGGGRRYEQYF
TRBJ2-3	TRBV6-5	.	.	TGTGCCAGCAGTTACTACTCCTCGGCGGAAGGAGTCACAGATACGCAGTATTTT	CASSYYSSAEGVTDTQYF
TRBJ1-2	TRBV10-2	many	TRBD1	TGCGCCAGCAGTGGGGGGACAGCGGGCAATGGCTACACCTTC	CASSGGTAGNGYTF
TRBJ2-5	TRBV3-1	once	.	TGTGCCAGCAGCCTCTGGACTGGTCGGGAGACCCAGTACTTC	CASSLWTGRETQYF
TRBJ2-1	TRBV7-6	many	.	TGTGCCAGCAGCTTAGCCGGTGGAGGTCCGAGTGAGCAGTTCTTC	CASSLAGGGPSEQFF
TRBJ2-5	TRBV6-1	few	TRBD1	TGTGCCAGCAGTGGGGACAGAACCACTCGAGAGCAAGAGACCCAGTACTTC	CASSGDRTTREQETQYF
TRBJ2-1	TRBV18	many	TRBD2	TGTGCCAGCTCACCCCCCGCCGGGACTAGCCTTCGAGTTGAGCAGTTCTTC	CASSPPAGTSLRVEQFF
TRBJ1-1	TRBV7-8	many	.	TGTGCCAGCAGCGCGGTTCTTGGCATGAACACTGAAGCTTTCTTT	CASSAVLGMNTEAFF
TRBJ2-7	TRBV6-5	few	.	TGTGCCAGCAGTTACTCGATCGGGTCCTACGAGCAGTACTTC	CASSYSIGSYEQYF
TRBJ1-2	TRBV11-1	.	.	TGTGCCAGCAGCCACCCACGTGTGTGGAGCGACTCTGGCTACACCTTC	CASSHPRVWSDSGYTF
TRBJ2-1	TRBV4-1	many	TRBD2	TGCGCCAGCAGCCAGATAGCGGGAGTTGGGAATGAGCAGTTCTTC	CASSQIAGVGNEQFF
TRBJ2-1	TRBV7-2	many	.	TGTGCCAGCAGCTTAGCGGCGACAGGAATGGGCAATGAGCAGTTCTTC	CASSLAATGMGNEQFF
TRBJ2-5	TRBV2	many	TRBD2	TGTGCCAGCAGTGAAATGCCTAGCGGGAGTGGGGAGACCCAGTACTTC	CASSEMPSGSGETQYF
TRBJ1-4	TRBV5-1	.	.	TGCGCCAGCAGCTCAGGGGCTTTTAATGAAAAACTGTTTTTT	CASSSGAFNEKLFF
TRBJ2-7	TRBV19	few	TRBD1	TGTGCCAGTACCGGGACAGGAGATTCTCTCGAGCAGTACTTC	CASTGTGDSLEQYF
TRBJ2-1	TRBV5-1	.	TRBD1	TGCGCCAGCAGCTTGGGTTTGGGGACAGGGATCAATGAGCAGTTCTTC	CASSLGLGTGINEQFF
TRBJ2-5	TRBV10-3	many	TRBD2	TGTGCCATCAGTAGTAGAGGAACGACTAGCAGCCAAGAGACCCAGTACTTC	CAISSRGTTSSQETQYF
TRBJ1-2	TRBV29-1	.	TRBD1	TGCAGCGTTGACGGGACAGGGGATCACTATGGCTACACCTTC	CSVDGTGDHYGYTF
TRBJ1-1	TRBV19	few	.	TGTGCCAGTAGTACATATCTCGGCACTGAAGCTTTCTTT	CASSTYLGTEAFF
TRBJ1-1	TRBV6-1	few	.	TGTGCCAGCAGTGCGACTGGAGTATACACTGAAGCTTTCTTT	CASSATGVYTEAFF
TRBJ1-5	TRBV2	many	.	TGTGCCAGCAGGCCGGAGGTTACGAGCAATCAGCCCCAGCATTTT	CASRPEVTSNQPQHF
TRBJ1-1	TRBV3-1	many	.	TGTGCCAGCAGCCACCAGGGCATCACTGAAGCTTTCTTT	CASSHQGITEAFF
TRBJ2-1	TRBV13	.	TRBD2	TGTGCCAGCAGCTTAGTAGTCCCTAGCGGTTACAATGAGCAGTTCTTC	CASSLVVPSGYNEQFF
TRBJ1-5	TRBV5-5	.	TRBD1	TGTGCCAGCAGCTTGGGCACAGGGGGAAGGGGGCAGCCCCAGCATTTT	CASSLGTGGRGQPQHF
TRBJ2-1	TRBV29-1	many	.	TGCAGCGTTGAAGAGGGTGGGGGGTCTGAGCAGTTCTTC	CSVEEGGGSEQFF
TRBJ2-1	TRBV30	many	.	TGTGCCTGGAGTGTGCTGCGGTCCGACAATGAGCAGTTCTTC	CAWSVLRSDNEQFF
TRBJ1-1	TRBV12-3/TRBV12-4	.	.	TGTGCCAGTACTCGCACATCAGAAGCTTTCTTT	CASTRTSEAFF
TRBJ2-1	TRBV7-2	.	.	TGTGCCAGCAGCTTAGTCGGGGTGACAGAGATCAATGAGCAGTTCTTC	CASSLVGVTEINEQFF
TRBJ1-3	TRBV7-8	many	TRBD1	TGTGCCAGCAGCGGACAGGGCCATCTCTCTGGAAACACCATATATTTT	CASSGQGHLSGNTIYF
TRBJ2-1	TRBV30	.	TRBD2	TGTGCCTGGGTAGCGGGAAGCTCCTACAATGAGCAGTTCTTC	CAWVAGSSYNEQFF
TRBJ2-3	TRBV7-3	.	.	TGTGCCAGCAGCTTATTAGGGAAAGATACGCAGTATTTT	CASSLLGKDTQYF
TRBJ1-1	TRBV7-2	few	.	TGTGCCAGCAGCTCAAGACGGACAGCCTTGAACACTGAAGCTTTCTTT	CASSSRRTALNTEAFF
TRBJ2-1	TRBV2	many	.	TGTGCCAGCAGTTTAGCGCATGAGCAGTTCTTC	CASSLAHEQFF
TRBJ1-1	TRBV19	many	.	TGTGCCAGTAGTATACGTCAGAACACTGAAGCTTTCTTT	CASSIRQNTEAFF